Described below is a single T cell receptor (beta chain) sequence and its context. These data originate in a study of blood T cell repertoires in COVID-19. As for the study in general: T cells, B-cell-depleted T cells, or PBMCs provided the cDNA or gDNA that served as material.

Participants came from roughly 23 US areas, aged roughly 18 to 89 years. Two negative PCRs, clearance, or symptom resolution had been documented for recovered Cohort 3 donors. Original processing methods: Reference gene primer amplification yielded estimated nucleated cell counts. The repertoire was sequenced with immunoSEQ multiplex PCR; TCRdb's copy has only in-frame clones and lacks some. V and J calls and clone size are given by that table; D and trimming were obtained from the DNA. The sample contains about 400,000 clones, roughly 90% of which appear only once. Sequencing was carried out using PBMCs or T cells enriched from blood (not recorded which). The source is a woman between 25 and 40 years old who had recovered from COVID-19.

The CDR3 nucleotides are TGCGCCAGCAGCTTGGGTCAGGTTAATGAGCAGTTCTTC. It is translated as CASSLGQVNEQFF. The V and J genes are TRBV5-1 and TRBJ2-1; D not resolved. Per germline, CDR1 SGHRS and CDR2 YFSETQ. The CDR3 has 13 residues. V lost 0 bases to trimming and J lost 7 bases, with 8 bases between them.